This T cell receptor beta chain comes out of a study of spatial heterogeneity in lung cancer. About the research overall: Raw reads contained each unique TCR and UMI combination more than ten times on average.

This clonotype was counted many times. CDR1 MNHEY and CDR2 SMNVEV come from the germline V gene (reference sequence). CDR3 length: 13 residues. Trimming cost V 6 bases and J 9 bases, with 12 bases left between them. TCRdb re-called the 5' RACE reads through MiXCR, storing one row per CDR3 protein. The table has about 48,000 distinct CDR3 sequences, roughly 5% seen once. Documented time point: sample taken at primary tumor resection. Unsorted whole RNA samples from tumor, nontumor lung or frozen PBMC were sequenced. The TCR originated in a male donor with early-stage non-small cell lung cancer. The source was PBMCs, collected at surgery. The chain is built from TRBV27 and TRBJ1-6, with no clear D. The CDR3 coding sequence is TGTGCCAGCAGGATGATTGGCCTTTCACCCCTCCACTTT. Translation gives CASRMIGLSPLHF.